This T cell receptor (beta chain) is drawn from a study of beta chain features in type 1 diabetes. Background on the study: Across every sample, around 98 million sorted cells were examined in total.

cDNA synthesis used the whole RNA isolate, giving expressed TCRB sequences. The read count averaged around 3.5 million across naive, central memory and regulatory T cell samples. The protocol was immunoSEQ multiplex PCR, while the TCRdb copy is restricted to in-frame clones and leaves out a portion. The sample yields about 640,000 clones, 9.5% to 15% seen once. Study findings and constraints: Cells with high TCR expression could be over-represented when cDNA is sequenced. There was a moderate but significant shortening of TCRB CDR3s in all four CD4+ subsets of Type 1 diabetes patients.

Every donor had blood drawn once into heparin, around 120 mL on average. About this clone itself: Its antigen is unknown.

Germline V lookup: CDR1 SGHTA, CDR2 FQGNSA. The V segment lost 0 bases and the J segment 5 bases; nucleotides outside the gene matches: 7. This CDR3 is built from 16 residues. The chain carries TRBV7-2 and TRBJ2-3, with 8 bases lining up with TRBD2. The origin of this receptor is a man aged 25-40 years with type 1 diabetes. The sequencing input was naive CD4+ T cells from blood. CDR3 sequence reads: CASSLARIAGRDTQYF. CDR3 bases: TGTGCCAGCAGCTTAGCGCGGATAGCGGGGAGAGATACGCAGTATTTT.